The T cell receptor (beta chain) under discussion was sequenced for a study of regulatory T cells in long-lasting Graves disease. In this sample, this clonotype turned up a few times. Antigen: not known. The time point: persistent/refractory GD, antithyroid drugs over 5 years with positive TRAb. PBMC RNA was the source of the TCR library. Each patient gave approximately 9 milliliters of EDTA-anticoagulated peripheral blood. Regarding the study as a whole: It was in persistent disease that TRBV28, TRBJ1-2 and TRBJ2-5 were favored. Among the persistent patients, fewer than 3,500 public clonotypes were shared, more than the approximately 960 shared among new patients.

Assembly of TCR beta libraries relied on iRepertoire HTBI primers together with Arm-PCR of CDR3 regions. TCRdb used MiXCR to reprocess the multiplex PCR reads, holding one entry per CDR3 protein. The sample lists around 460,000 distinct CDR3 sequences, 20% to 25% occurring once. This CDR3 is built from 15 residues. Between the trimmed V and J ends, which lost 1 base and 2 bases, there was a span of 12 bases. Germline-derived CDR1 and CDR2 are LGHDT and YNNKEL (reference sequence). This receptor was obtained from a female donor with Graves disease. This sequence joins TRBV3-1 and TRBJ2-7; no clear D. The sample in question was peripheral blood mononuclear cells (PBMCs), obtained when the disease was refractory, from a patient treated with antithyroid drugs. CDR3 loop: CASSQGGSGPYEQYF. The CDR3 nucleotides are TGTGCCAGCAGCCAAGGCGGTTCGGGTCCCTACGAGCAGTACTTC.